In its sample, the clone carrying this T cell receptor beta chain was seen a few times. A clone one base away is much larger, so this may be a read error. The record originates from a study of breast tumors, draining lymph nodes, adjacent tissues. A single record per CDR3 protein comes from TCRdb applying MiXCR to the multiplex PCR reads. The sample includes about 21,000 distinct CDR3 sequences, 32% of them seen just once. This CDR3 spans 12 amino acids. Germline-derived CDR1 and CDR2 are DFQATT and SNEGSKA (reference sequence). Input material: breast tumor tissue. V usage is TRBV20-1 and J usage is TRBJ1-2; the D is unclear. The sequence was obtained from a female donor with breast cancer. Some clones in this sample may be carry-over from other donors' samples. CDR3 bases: TGCAGAAACTGGGGAAGAAACTATGGCTACACCTTC. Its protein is CRNWGRNYGYTF.